This entry concerns a single TCR beta chain. The antigen is unknown. TCRdb re-derived calls from the 5' RACE reads in MiXCR, one entry per CDR3 protein. The table records 400,000 to 500,000 distinct CDR3 sequences, around 19% of them present only once. The sample is drawn from a study of T-cell memory formation after mild COVID-19. In the study overall: Clustering of TCRs was largely donor specific. Points from the study as a whole: SARS-CoV-2 specificity of second-wave clones peaking day 37 was unconfirmed. CD4+ clones that contracted lay mainly in CM and EM; CD8+ ones lay in EMRA. Some clones that responded were present in memory (sampled pre-infection), which suggests cross-reactive memory joined.

Germline lookup yields CDR1 SGDLS and CDR2 YYNGEE. V lost 0 bases, J lost 5 bases, and 17 bases lay in between. The CDR3 totals 16 residues. The source of this sequence is an adult woman who had mild COVID-19 (a few samples of this study predate the infection). Cell type and time point are not known. The sequencing sample was made of PBMCs or a T cell subset sorted from them (not recorded which). The gene calls are TRBV9 and TRBJ2-5; weak D call: TRBD2 (6 bases). In DNA, the CDR3 is TGTGCCAGCAGCGTAGGCGGGAATTCCCCAGCGGAGACCCAGTACTTC. Translated: CASSVGGNSPAETQYF.